This T cell receptor beta chain was captured by sequencing in a study of blood T cells in healthy people across ages. With a J-beta primer mix and a sample-barcoded 5' primer, a second PCR ran 7 to 11 cycles. Every molecule of cDNA carried a tag from a template-switch adaptor with 12 random nucleotides. A minimum of 3 million CDR3-containing paired-end reads was obtained for each sample. Using its own MiXCR run on the 5' RACE reads, TCRdb lists one record per CDR3 protein. Of about 640,000 distinct CDR3 sequences listed, approximately 30% are singletons. Per sample, at least 5 micrograms of total RNA were extracted. This clonotype was detected many times. Germline values: CDR1 SGHRS, CDR2 YFSETQ. CDR3 length: 16 residues. Trimming pared 2 bases from V and 2 bases from J, leaving 11 bases between.

J is TRBJ2-6 and V is TRBV5-1, with a weak D call TRBD1 (6 bases). Input material: blood. The clonotype comes from an elderly woman in good health. CDR3 coding DNA: TGCGCCAGCAGCTTAGGGACAAGCACTGGGGCCAACGTCCTGACTTTC. Its translation: CASSLGTSTGANVLTF. Based on the CDR3 plus reference TRBV5-1 and TRBJ2-6, the full variable domain is KAGVTQTPRYLIKTRGQQVTLSCSPISGHRSVSWYQQTPGQGLQFLFEYFSETQRNKGNFPGRFSGRQFSNSRSEMNVSTLELGDSALYLCASSLGTSTGANVLTFGAGSRLTVL.